The 22 T cell receptor beta chains below all came from one sample that was sequenced in a study of T-cell memory formation after mild COVID-19. TCRdb reprocessed the 5' RACE reads with MiXCR, giving one entry per CDR3 protein. The sample carries some 130,000 distinct CDR3 sequences, 16% recorded once. The sequencing input was PBMCs or a T cell subset sorted from them (not recorded which). The receptors derive from an adult woman who had mild COVID-19 (a few samples of this study predate the infection). Cell type and time point are not known.

This clonotype has just one count. CDR3 amino acids: CAISQDRGQAVYGYTF. For the CDR3, the DNA is TGTGCCATCAGCCAGGACAGGGGGCAGGCAGTCTATGGCTACACCTTC. The genes are TRBV10-3 and TRBJ1-2; 11 bases are a match to TRBD1. CDR3 length: 16 amino acids. Germline lookup yields CDR1 ENHRY and CDR2 SYGVKD. Losses at the gene ends were 6 bases for V and 4 bases for J; bases not matched to a gene: 10.

This clonotype was seen only a few times. The chain has TRBV7-9 and TRBJ2-2, with TRBD2 identical over 13 bases. CDR3 length: 16 amino acids. Germline values: CDR1 SEHNR, CDR2 FQNEAQ (reference sequence). V lost 5 bases and J lost 8; bases outside the gene matches: 8. The chain's CDR3 is CASSPRTSGSSGELFF. CDR3 nucleotide sequence: TGTGCCAGCAGCCCCCGGACTAGCGGGAGTTCTGGGGAGCTGTTTTTT.

The sample holds a few counts of this clonotype. The chain recombines TRBV20-1 with TRBJ1-5; 8 bases line up with TRBD1. The CDR3 covers 18 residues. Trimming at V came to 4 bases and at J to 0 bases, leaving 14 bases not matched to a gene. The V gene's germline CDR1 is DFQATT and CDR2 SNEGSKA (reference sequence). This CDR3 is CSATPHGTGSYSNQPQHF. In DNA form, the CDR3 reads TGCAGTGCTACCCCCCACGGGACAGGATCATATAGCAATCAGCCCCAGCATTTT.

This chain uses TRBV29-1 with TRBJ2-1, with no clear D. This CDR3 is built from 13 residues. Germline CDR1 reads SQVTM; CDR2 reads ANQGSEA. The V end lost 1 base, the J end lost 2 bases, and 6 bases lay between the germline ends. CDR3 sequence (DNA): TGCAGCGTTGAAGTTGTTACCTACAATGAGCAGTTCTTC. This codes for CSVEVVTYNEQFF.

In the case of this clonotype: The junction shows a germline mismatch at one end, possibly a read error. This chain links TRBV7-6 with TRBJ2-1, with a tentative D call TRBD2 (5 bases). The germline V gene has CDR1 SGHVS and CDR2 FNYEAQ. The CDR3 totals 15 residues. The CDR3 spells CASSSGDKPYNEQFF. In DNA form, the CDR3 reads TGTGCCAGCAGCTCCGGGGATAAGCCCTACAATGAGCAGTTCTTT.

This clonotype was seen a few times. This rearrangement joins TRBV7-9 to TRBJ2-2, with a tentative D call TRBD2 (6 bases). CDR3 length equals 16 residues. V gave up 5 bases and J gave up 1 base, with 14 bases separating them. Germline assignment: CDR1 SEHNR and CDR2 FQNEAQ (reference sequence). Written as DNA, the CDR3 is TGTGCCAGCAGCCCCCGGGGGAACGGGAACACCGGGGAGCTGTTTTTT. Translating gives CASSPRGNGNTGELFF.

This clonotype was picked up a small number of times. The chain recombines TRBV18 with TRBJ2-7; 9 nucleotides agree with TRBD1. The V gene's germline CDR1 is KGHSH and CDR2 LQKENI. V shed 0 bases and J 6 bases; nucleotides not matched to a gene: 3. The CDR3 sequence is 14 residues long. The CDR3 nucleotides read TGTGCCAGCTCACCACCGACAGGGGGAGGCGAGCAGTACTTC. Its translation is CASSPPTGGGEQYF.

A few counts support this clonotype. The chain is built from TRBV12-5 and TRBJ1-5; unclear D gene. The V end lost 5 bases, the J end lost 6 bases, and 8 bases lay between the germline ends. CDR1 is LGHNT, CDR2 FRNRAP, per germline. This CDR3 is built from 12 residues. CDR3 loop: CASGTRSQPQHF. CDR3 sequence (DNA): TGTGCTAGTGGTACGAGGAGTCAGCCCCAGCATTTT.

V is TRBV20-1 and J is TRBJ2-6, with a tentative D call TRBD1 (5 bases). Germline-derived CDR1 and CDR2 are DFQATT and SNEGSKA (reference sequence). Between the trimmed V and J ends, which lost 8 bases and 0 bases, there was a span of 20 bases. The CDR3 spans 17 residues. Written as DNA, the CDR3 is TGCAGTTCTATCTTCAGGGAAGTTAGCTCTGGGGCCAACGTCCTGACTTTC. Its translation is CSSIFREVSSGANVLTF.

This chain connects TRBV2 to TRBJ2-7; 7 nucleotides match TRBD1. Trimming took 6 bases from V and 0 from J; bases not matched to a gene: 5. The CDR3 sequence is 14 residues long. CDR1 and CDR2 from the germline V gene are SNHLY and FYNNEI. The CDR3 reads CASREDRPSYEQYF. CDR3 nucleotide sequence: TGTGCCAGCAGGGAGGACAGGCCCTCCTACGAGCAGTACTTC.

The rearrangement joins TRBV12-3 or TRBV12-4 to TRBJ1-1, with TRBD1 matching over 10 bases. V was pared by 5 bases and J by 6 bases, with 9 bases of the junction left unmatched. This CDR3 comprises 15 residues. The CDR3 coding sequence is TGTGCCAGCAGTCCGGGACAGGGGAGAAAGGCTGAAGCTTTCTTT. Amino acid sequence: CASSPGQGRKAEAFF.

This clonotype was counted a few times. CDR3 DNA sequence: TGTGCCAGCAGTAGGGACAGAGCTGGAAACACCATATATTTT. Translated, it gives CASSRDRAGNTIYF. The rearrangement joins TRBV12-3 or TRBV12-4 to TRBJ1-3; 7 positions agree with TRBD1. The trim removed 5 bases at V and 2 bases at J, leaving 3 bases unmatched. The CDR3 is made up of 14 amino acids.

The V gene is TRBV20-1, the J gene TRBJ2-3; unclear D gene. CDR3 length: 16 amino acids. The V gene's germline CDR1 is DFQATT and CDR2 SNEGSKA (reference sequence). Trimming shortened V by 3 bases and J by 0 bases, and 16 bases separated the two germline ends. The CDR3 DNA is TGCAGTGCTAGCCCCCTGGGGATTTCTAGCACAGATACGCAGTATTTT. It is translated as CSASPLGISSTDTQYF.

This chain uses TRBV6-6 with TRBJ2-7, with D perhaps matching TRBD1 (6 bases). V dropped 2 bases and J dropped 0 bases, with 11 bases sitting between them. Germline V gene sequence: CDR1 MNHNY, CDR2 SVGAGI (reference sequence). The CDR3 sequence is 15 residues long. The CDR3 loop reads CASSYVQGSSYEQYF. CDR3 DNA sequence: TGTGCCAGCAGTTACGTGCAGGGGAGCTCCTACGAGCAGTACTTC.

V and J are TRBV20-1 and TRBJ1-5; D ambiguous. Trimming took 3 bases from V and 3 from J, leaving 9 bases between them. Germline V CDR1 and CDR2: DFQATT, SNEGSKA (reference sequence). The length of the CDR3 is 13 residues. CDR3 sequence reads: CSASRSINQPQHF. The CDR3 DNA reads as TGCAGTGCTAGTAGGTCCATCAATCAGCCCCAGCATTTT.

This clonotype was detected a few times. The chain carries TRBV12-3 or TRBV12-4 and TRBJ2-2; TRBD1 matches 9 bases. The CDR3 is 15 residues long. V was pared by 6 bases and J by 1 base, with 3 bases of the junction left unmatched. The CDR3 DNA reads TGTGCCAGCAGCCGGACAGGGGAGAACACCGGGGAGCTGTTTTTT. Residues: CASSRTGENTGELFF.

This clonotype was counted ten times or more. The rearrangement uses TRBV2 and TRBJ2-4; 10 positions match TRBD2. J was trimmed by 7 bases and V by 5 bases; bases with no gene match: 17. The CDR3 is 18 amino acids. Germline values: CDR1 SNHLY, CDR2 FYNNEI. The CDR3 loop reads CASSLTDGLAGVTNIQYF. The DNA of the CDR3 is TGTGCCAGCAGTCTTACCGATGGGCTAGCGGGAGTAACTAACATTCAGTACTTC. The full variable domain, rest sourced from reference TRBV2 and TRBJ2-4, is EPEVTQTPSHQVTQMGQEVILRCVPISNHLYFYWYRQILGQKVEFLVSFYNNEISEKSEIFDDQFSVERPDGSNFTLKIRSTKLEDSAMYFCASSLTDGLAGVTNIQYFGAGTRLSVL.

The table lists this clonotype with a few counts. The rearrangement joins TRBV12-3 or TRBV12-4 to TRBJ2-2, with D perhaps assigned TRBD1 or TRBD2 (5 bases each). The V end lost 6 bases, the J end lost 8 bases, and 16 bases lay between the germline ends. This CDR3 is 14 amino acids long. The CDR3 reads CASRTGATTGELFF. CDR3 DNA: TGTGCCAGCAGAACCGGGGCTACGACTGGGGAGCTGTTTTTT.

A few counts support this clonotype. Germline is not matched at one junction end, which may reflect a read error. CDR3 coding DNA: TGTGCCAGCAGTCTAGCGGGAGGTTTCTACGAGCAGTACTTC. This sequence encodes CASSLAGGFYEQYF. V gene TRBV12-3 or TRBV12-4 combines with J gene TRBJ2-7, with 11 bases that match TRBD2. The CDR3 extends over 14 amino acids.

The chain combines TRBV5-6 with TRBJ2-1; unclear D gene. This CDR3 has 14 residues. Germline CDR1 SGHDT, CDR2 YYEEEE. V was pared by 0 bases and J by 5 bases, with 9 bases between. CDR3 in amino acids: CASSLGLVDNEQFF. The CDR3 region has the DNA TGTGCCAGCAGCTTGGGTCTGGTGGACAATGAGCAGTTCTTC.

J is TRBJ2-7 and V is TRBV2; 11 nucleotides match TRBD2. The trim removed 4 bases at V and 2 bases at J, leaving 4 bases unmatched. Germline V CDR1 and CDR2: SNHLY, FYNNEI. The CDR3 length is 15 residues. The CDR3 nucleotides read TGTGCCAGCAGTGTCGGGACTAGCGGACCCTACGAGCAGTACTTC. Residues: CASSVGTSGPYEQYF. The whole variable domain, filled in from reference TRBV2 and TRBJ2-7, reads EPEVTQTPSHQVTQMGQEVILRCVPISNHLYFYWYRQILGQKVEFLVSFYNNEISEKSEIFDDQFSVERPDGSNFTLKIRSTKLEDSAMYFCASSVGTSGPYEQYFGPGTRLTVT.

In nucleotides, the CDR3 is TGTGCCAGCAGCGTAGGGACTAGCGGGGTAGGGGGTGAGCAGTTCTTC. It codes for CASSVGTSGVGGEQFF. The chain has TRBV9 and TRBJ2-1; 12 bases match TRBD2. In germline, CDR1 is SGDLS, CDR2 YYNGEE. This CDR3 contains 16 residues. V shed 0 bases, J shed 9 bases, and the junction held 7 bases outside the gene matches.